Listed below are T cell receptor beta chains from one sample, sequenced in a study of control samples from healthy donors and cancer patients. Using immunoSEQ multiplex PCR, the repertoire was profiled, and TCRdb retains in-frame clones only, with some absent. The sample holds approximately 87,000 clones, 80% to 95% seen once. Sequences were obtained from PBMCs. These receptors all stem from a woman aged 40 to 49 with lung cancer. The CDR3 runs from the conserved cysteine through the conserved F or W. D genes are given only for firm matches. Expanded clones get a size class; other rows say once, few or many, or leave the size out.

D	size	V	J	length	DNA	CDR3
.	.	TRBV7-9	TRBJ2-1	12	TGTGCCAGCAGCTCCTTGGATCGGGAGCAGTTCTTC	CASSSLDREQFF
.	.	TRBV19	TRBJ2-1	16	TGTGCCAGTAGTCCTCCCCAGGACAGCTCCTACAATGAGCAGTTCTTC	CASSPPQDSSYNEQFF
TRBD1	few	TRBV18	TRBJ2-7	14	TGTGCCAGCTCACTGAGACAGGGGGTAAGCGAGCAGTACTTC	CASSLRQGVSEQYF
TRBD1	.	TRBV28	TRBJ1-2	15	TGTGCCAGCAGTTTATGGGACAGGGATAGCTATGGCTACACCTTC	CASSLWDRDSYGYTF
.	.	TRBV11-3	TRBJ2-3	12	TGTGCCAGCAGCTTGGACACAGATACGCAGTATTTT	CASSLDTDTQYF
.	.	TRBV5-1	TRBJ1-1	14	TGCGCCAGCAGCTTGTCGGGGCAGAACACTGAAGCTTTCTTT	CASSLSGQNTEAFF
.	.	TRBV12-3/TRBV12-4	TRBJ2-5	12	TGTGCCAGCAGAGGGTTTGGCGAGACCCAGTACTTC	CASRGFGETQYF
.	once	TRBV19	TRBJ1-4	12	TGTGCCAGTAGTAGCAACGGTGAAAAACTGTTTTTT	CASSSNGEKLFF
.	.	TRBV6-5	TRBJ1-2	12	TGTGCCAGCAGCGGGATTAACTATGGCTACACCTTC	CASSGINYGYTF
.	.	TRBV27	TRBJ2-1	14	TGTGCCAGCAGTGTCCTACCTGTGGGGAATGAGCAGTTCTTC	CASSVLPVGNEQFF
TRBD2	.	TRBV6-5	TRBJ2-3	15	TGTGCCAGCACCCAAAGGAGCGGGGGCCGCGATACGCAGTATTTT	CASTQRSGGRDTQYF